The present entry profiles one T cell receptor (beta chain) with its context. Its matching antigen is unknown. Expressed TCRB transcripts were sequenced, since all the RNA that had been isolated was reverse transcribed. Sequencing was performed with immunoSEQ multiplex PCR; in TCRdb, only in-frame clones are kept and a portion is missing. This sample has 130,000 to 150,000 clones; roughly 10% occur once, and the top ten carry under 1.5%. This sample stems from a study of beta chain features in type 1 diabetes. Points from the study as a whole: Amplification by PCR could prefer shorter templates, with the same effect in patients and controls.

There are 12 residues in the CDR3. V lost 4 bases and J 2 bases, leaving 5 bases between the germline ends. CDR1 and CDR2 (germline): KGHSH, LQKENI. The clonotype originates from a man younger than 35 in good health. This chain connects TRBV18 to TRBJ2-5; D not resolved. The material sequenced was naive CD4+ T cells from blood. The CDR3 DNA follows: TGTGCCAGCTCACATCCGCAAGAGACCCAGTACTTC. Protein sequence: CASSHPQETQYF.